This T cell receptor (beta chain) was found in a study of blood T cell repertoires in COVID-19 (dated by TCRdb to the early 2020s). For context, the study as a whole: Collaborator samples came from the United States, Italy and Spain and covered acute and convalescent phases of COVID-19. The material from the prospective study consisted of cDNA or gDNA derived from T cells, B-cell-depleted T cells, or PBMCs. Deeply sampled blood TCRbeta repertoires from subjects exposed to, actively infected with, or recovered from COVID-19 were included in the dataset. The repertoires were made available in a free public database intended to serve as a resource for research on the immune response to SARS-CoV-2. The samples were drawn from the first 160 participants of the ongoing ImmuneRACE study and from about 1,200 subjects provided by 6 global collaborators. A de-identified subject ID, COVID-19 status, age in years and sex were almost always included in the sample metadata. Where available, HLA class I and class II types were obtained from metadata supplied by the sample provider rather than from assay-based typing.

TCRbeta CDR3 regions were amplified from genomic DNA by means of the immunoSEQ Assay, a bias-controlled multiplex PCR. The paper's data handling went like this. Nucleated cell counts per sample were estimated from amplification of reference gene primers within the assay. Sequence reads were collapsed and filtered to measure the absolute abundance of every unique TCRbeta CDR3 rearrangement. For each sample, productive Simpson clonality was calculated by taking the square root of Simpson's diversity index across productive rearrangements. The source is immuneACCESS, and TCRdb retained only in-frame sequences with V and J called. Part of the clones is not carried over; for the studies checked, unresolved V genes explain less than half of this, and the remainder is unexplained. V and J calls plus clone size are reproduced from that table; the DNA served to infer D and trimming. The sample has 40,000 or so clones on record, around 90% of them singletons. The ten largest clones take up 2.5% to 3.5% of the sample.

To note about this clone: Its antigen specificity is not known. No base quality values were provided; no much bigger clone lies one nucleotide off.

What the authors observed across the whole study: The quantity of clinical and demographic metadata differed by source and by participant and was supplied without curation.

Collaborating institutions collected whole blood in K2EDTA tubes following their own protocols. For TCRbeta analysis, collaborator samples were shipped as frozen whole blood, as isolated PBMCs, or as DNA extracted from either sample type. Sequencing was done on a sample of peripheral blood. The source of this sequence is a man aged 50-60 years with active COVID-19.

The sequenced DNA is TGTGCCAGTAGTGCAGGGACAGGGACCGAGCAGTACTTC. The resulting protein is CASSAGTGTEQYF. The rearrangement joined TRBV19 to TRBJ2-7, with TRBD1 identical over 9 junction bases. Here V drops 5 bases and J drops 6 bases, and the junction holds 5 bases not matched to any gene. There are 13 amino acids in the CDR3, from cysteine to phenylalanine inclusive. Of all the DNA, just the CDR3 is kept, 39 bases in frame from base 1. CDR1 and CDR2, looked up from the germline V gene (reference sequence), are LNHDA and SQIVND.